The 6 T cell receptor beta chains in this list originate from one sample, sequenced in a study of T cells after yellow fever vaccination. TCRdb reprocessed the 5' RACE reads via MiXCR and lists one record per CDR3 protein. The repertoire holds 50,000 to 75,000 distinct CDR3 sequences, with approximately 5.5% as singletons. Source: PBMCs, either bulk or a sorted T-cell subset (CD4+, CD8+, memory, or dextramer-sorted; not recorded which), taken on the day of the yellow fever booster vaccination. These receptor sequences come from a man between 18 and 29 years old who received the YFV17D yellow fever vaccine.

This clonotype was found many times. The J gene is TRBJ2-5, the V gene TRBV6-6; 9 bases match TRBD1. V lost 2 bases and J lost 1; bases outside the gene matches: 5. This CDR3 comprises 16 residues. Germline V CDR1 and CDR2: MNHNY, SVGAGI (reference sequence). The CDR3 coding sequence is TGTGCCAGCAGTTACGGCGGGACAGGGCCCCAAGAGACCCAGTACTTC. Its translation is CASSYGGTGPQETQYF.

The rearrangement joins TRBV10-3 to TRBJ1-3; 7 nucleotides align to TRBD1. This CDR3 has 13 residues. V dropped 2 bases and J dropped 10; count of bases not matched to a gene: 5. CDR1 and CDR2 (germline): ENHRY, SYGVKD. In nucleotides, the CDR3 is TGTGCCATCAGTGAGCCCGGGACAGTGACCATATATTTT. Translated: CAISEPGTVTIYF.

The sample holds many counts of this clonotype. This rearrangement joins TRBV4-3 to TRBJ2-1; D not resolved. The germline gives CDR1 LGHNA, CDR2 YSLEER. The CDR3 loop spans 14 amino acids. Trimming took 0 bases from V and 9 from J, leaving 12 bases between them. The CDR3 sequence is CASSQDLVAAEQFF. The CDR3 nucleotides read TGCGCCAGCAGCCAAGATTTAGTTGCGGCTGAGCAGTTCTTC.

The gene calls are TRBV5-1 and TRBJ2-1; 10 positions agree with TRBD2. The CDR3 sequence is 17 residues long. V lost 4 bases and J lost 8; bases outside the gene matches: 15. Per the germline V gene, CDR1 is SGHRS and CDR2 is YFSETQ. CDR3 residues: CASSPRLAGPLDHEQFF. CDR3 in DNA: TGCGCCAGCAGCCCCCGACTAGCGGGCCCCCTCGACCATGAGCAGTTCTTC.

In its sample, this clonotype was seen a few times. The chain employs TRBV4-3 and TRBJ1-6; D uncertain. CDR1 is LGHNA and CDR2 is YSLEER in the germline V gene. This CDR3 region has 14 residues. Deletions cut 0 bases from V and 6 bases from J, with 6 bases between. The CDR3 DNA reads as TGCGCCAGCAGCCAAGATGAGAGTAATTCACCCCTCCACTTT. Translation: CASSQDESNSPLHF.

The sample holds many counts of this clonotype. V gene TRBV6-1 combines with J gene TRBJ1-2; tentatively, D is TRBD1 (5 bases). This CDR3 spans 15 amino acids. Between the trimmed V and J ends, which lost 7 bases and 4 bases, there was a span of 19 bases. Germline V gives CDR1 MNHNS, CDR2 SASEGT. The DNA of the CDR3 is TGTGCCAGCACCCCATCGGGGGGATTCGGCTATGGCTACACCTTC. Amino acids: CASTPSGGFGYGYTF.